Each of the 5 T cell receptor beta chains below was sequenced from the same sample in a study of T cells in Graves' hyperthyroidism and ophthalmopathy. There were TCR beta CDR3 regions amplified from RNA transcripts. An initial round of RT-PCR targeting the TCR CDR3 relied on the HTBI primer set. A single record per CDR3 protein comes from TCRdb applying MiXCR to the multiplex PCR reads. The data hold around 600,000 distinct CDR3 sequences, with 15% to 20% observed a single time. Sequenced material: blood. Source of these receptors: a woman in her thirties or forties with Graves' ophthalmopathy.

There are many counts of this clonotype. V gene TRBV12-3 or TRBV12-4 combines with J gene TRBJ2-5; 11 bases line up with TRBD2. After removal of 5 bases from V and 5 bases from J, the junction contained 7 bases not matched to a gene. The CDR3 loop spans 15 amino acids. CDR3 DNA sequence: TGTGCCAGCAGTCGTCGGACTAGCGGGTTGGAGACCCAGTACTTC. Translation: CASSRRTSGLETQYF.

This clonotype has at least ten counts. The chain has TRBV5-1 and TRBJ2-3; TRBD2 matches at 8 bases. The length of the CDR3 is 15 residues. Per the germline V gene, CDR1 is SGHRS and CDR2 is YFSETQ. V lost 1 base to trimming and J lost 4 bases; unmatched junction nucleotides: 5. The CDR3 loop reads CASSLSAGAADTQYF. The CDR3 bases are TGCGCCAGCAGCTTGTCAGCGGGAGCGGCAGATACGCAGTATTTT.

This clonotype was counted only a few times. The chain joins TRBV28 to TRBJ2-7; D gene ambiguous. The CDR3 spans 12 residues. V gave up 8 bases and J gave up 2 bases, with 10 bases separating them. The V gene's germline CDR1 is MDHEN and CDR2 SYDVKM. CDR3 sequence reads: CASFETTYEQYF. In DNA form, the CDR3 reads TGTGCCAGCTTTGAGACCACCTACGAGCAGTACTTC.

This clonotype was detected ten times or more. V and J are TRBV11-2 and TRBJ1-4; 9 bases are a match to TRBD1. The ends lost 4 bases at V and 7 bases at J; junction bases unmatched: 7. The CDR3 covers 15 residues. Germline V gene lookup returns CDR1 SGHAT and CDR2 FQNNGV. DNA of the CDR3: TGTGCCAGCAGCTGGAGGGGACAGGGTCGTGAAAAACTGTTTTTT. Protein product: CASSWRGQGREKLFF.

On this clonotype itself: A much larger clone lies a single base off, so this may be a read error. V is TRBV28 and J is TRBJ2-1; D is perhaps TRBD1 (6 bases). Trimming stripped 3 bases from V and 11 bases from J, with 8 bases between. Germline V gene sequence: CDR1 MDHEN, CDR2 SYDVKM. The CDR3 runs to 11 residues. The CDR3 loop reads CASSFRGKQFF. The CDR3 coding sequence is TGTGCCAGCAGTTTTAGGGGGAAGCAGTTCTTC.